The clone carrying this T cell receptor beta chain was observed once. Other DNA sequences within the sample encode an identical CDR3. Data came from immunoSEQ multiplex PCR; TCRdb stores just in-frame clones and leaves some out. Here the sample spans around 330,000 clones, roughly 90% being singletons. Participants came from fewer than 25 US areas, aged roughly 18 to 90 years. This entry belongs to a study of blood T cell repertoires in COVID-19. V was clipped by 0 bases and J by 3 bases, with 9 bases between them. Germline CDR1 is KGHSH and CDR2 is LQKENI. The CDR3 spans 14 residues. Material: PBMCs or T cells enriched from blood (not recorded which). The TCR comes from a man aged 55 to 70 who had recovered from COVID-19. V is TRBV18 and J is TRBJ2-7; a weak D match, TRBD1 (5 bases). CDR3 residues: CASSPPGQFYEQYF. As DNA, the CDR3 is TGTGCCAGCTCACCACCGGGGCAGTTCTACGAGCAGTACTTC.